Below are 19 T cell receptor beta chains sequenced from a single sample in a study of regulatory T cells. The primer mix had 52 TRBV and 13 TRBJ primers. Some clones are missing from TCRdb's copy, which holds only in-frame ones; the method was immunoSEQ multiplex PCR. The table includes approximately 37,000 clones, about 88% detected once. These receptors' antigens are unknown. Study-wide results and caveats: Hydrophobic residues at CDR3 positions 6 and 7 were enriched in conventional CD4+ T cells of CD3G-deficient patients.

Sequenced material: conventional CD4+ T cells sorted from blood. The receptor set was obtained from a person aged 18-30 years with CD3G deficiency.

The chain is built from TRBV6-1 and TRBJ2-7; 12 bases are a match to TRBD2. Germline lookup yields CDR1 MNHNS and CDR2 SASEGT. With V trimmed by 4 bases and J by 6 bases, 7 bases remained unmatched. The CDR3 runs 15 residues. The CDR3 DNA reads as TGTGCCAGCAGTGGGACTAGCGGGGTTCTTGGCGAGCAGTACTTC. It encodes CASSGTSGVLGEQYF.

This clone was counted once. In nucleotides, the CDR3 is TGCGCCAGCAGCTCGACAGGGTGGGCAGAGACCCAGTACTTC. Protein product: CASSSTGWAETQYF. V usage is TRBV5-1 and J usage is TRBJ2-5, with TRBD1 identical over 7 bases. With V trimmed by 3 bases and J by 4 bases, 6 bases remained unmatched. From germline, CDR1 is SGHRS and CDR2 YFSETQ. CDR3 length: 14 amino acids.

The chain has TRBV10-2 and TRBJ1-6; D gene unclear. The germline V gene has CDR1 WSHSY and CDR2 SAAADI. With 6 bases removed from V and 0 bases from J, the gap between germline ends came to 0 bases. The CDR3 extends over 12 amino acids. Here the CDR3 reads CASSSYNSPLHF. In nucleotides, the CDR3 is TGCGCCAGCAGCTCCTATAATTCACCCCTCCACTTT.

The V and J genes are TRBV7-8 and TRBJ2-1, with TRBD2 matching 7 bases. With 0 bases clipped from V and 5 bases from J, the junction kept 4 bases outside the gene matches. The CDR3 spans 15 residues. Germline values: CDR1 SGHVS, CDR2 FQNEAQ. CDR3 nucleotides: TGTGCCAGCAGCTTAGCTCTAGCGGTGAACAATGAGCAGTTCTTC. It specifies CASSLALAVNNEQFF.

The rearrangement joins TRBV28 to TRBJ1-2; no firm D call. Trimming shortened V by 1 base and J by 10 bases, and 16 bases separated the two germline ends. The CDR3 sequence is 14 residues long. CDR1 is MDHEN, CDR2 SYDVKM, per germline. CDR3 loop: CASSLSASPRAYTF. The CDR3 DNA reads as TGTGCCAGCAGTTTATCAGCATCCCCAAGAGCCTACACCTTC.

The chain's CDR3 is CASSLGRGQAYEQYF. The CDR3 DNA is TGTGCCAGCAGCTTGGGGAGAGGACAGGCCTACGAGCAGTACTTC. This chain joins TRBV7-8 and TRBJ2-7, with 7 bases lining up with TRBD1. CDR1 and CDR2 from the germline V gene are SGHVS and FQNEAQ. Germline trimming cut 3 bases from V and 2 bases from J; bases unmatched to any gene: 7. The CDR3 length is 15 residues.

This clone was seen a single time. The chain carries TRBV18 and TRBJ1-1, with 8 nucleotides matching TRBD1. The junction had 2 bases not matched to a gene; V was cut back by 4 bases and J by 4 bases. CDR1 is KGHSH and CDR2 is LQKENI in the germline V gene. CDR3 length equals 13 residues. The CDR3 nucleotides are TGTGCCAGCTCACTGGACAGGGTCACTGAAGCTTTCTTT. Amino acid sequence: CASSLDRVTEAFF. The full variable domain, its missing parts supplied by reference TRBV18 and TRBJ1-1, is NAGVMQNPRHLVRRRGQEARLRCSPMKGHSHVYWYRQLPEEGLKFMVYLQKENIIDESGMPKERFSAEFPKEGPSILRIQQVVRGDSAAYFCASSLDRVTEAFFGQGTRLTVV.

The chain combines TRBV18 with TRBJ1-1, with TRBD1 matching over 7 bases. V shed 4 bases and J 1 base; nucleotides not matched to a gene: 6. The length of the CDR3 is 15 residues. In germline, CDR1 is KGHSH, CDR2 LQKENI. Here the CDR3 reads CASSRQGRGNTEAFF. CDR3 DNA sequence: TGTGCCAGCTCACGACAGGGCAGGGGGAACACTGAAGCTTTCTTT.

This clone appeared a single time. V is TRBV28 and J is TRBJ2-1; D not resolved. This CDR3 comprises 12 residues. V was shortened by 5 bases and J by 9 bases, with 11 bases between the two germline ends. Germline V gives CDR1 MDHEN, CDR2 SYDVKM. DNA for the CDR3: TGTGCCAGCAGTACCCCGTTACGTGAGCAGTTCTTC. This sequence encodes CASSTPLREQFF.

The rearrangement joins TRBV7-9 to TRBJ2-5; TRBD1 agrees at 9 bases. Germline V gives CDR1 SEHNR, CDR2 FQNEAQ (reference sequence). The junction had 5 bases not matched to a gene; V was cut back by 5 bases and J by 4 bases. The CDR3 is 14 amino acids. The CDR3 nucleotides are TGTGCCAGCAGCATGGGACAGGGAGGAGAGACCCAGTACTTC. Protein sequence: CASSMGQGGETQYF.

A single count supports this clone. The chain employs TRBV6-5 and TRBJ2-6; D not certain. There are 16 residues in the CDR3. Between the trimmed V and J ends, which lost 2 bases and 2 bases, there was a span of 10 bases. Germline values: CDR1 MNHEY, CDR2 SVGAGI. CDR3 amino acids: CASSYLGTTGANVLTF. The CDR3 nucleotides read TGTGCCAGCAGTTACCTGGGAACAACTGGGGCCAACGTCCTGACTTTC.

The rearrangement joins TRBV6-1 to TRBJ1-2; a weak D match, TRBD1 (5 bases). Germline CDR1 reads MNHNS; CDR2 reads SASEGT. The V gene lost 3 bases and the J gene lost 5 bases, with 10 bases spanning the gap. The CDR3 spans 13 residues. CDR3 DNA sequence: TGTGCCAGCAGTGATGGGGGGAGGTATGGCTACACCTTC. Its protein is CASSDGGRYGYTF.

The chain has TRBV28 and TRBJ2-7; 8 bases are a match to TRBD2. Germline V gene lookup returns CDR1 MDHEN and CDR2 SYDVKM. The V and J ends lost 5 bases and 3 bases, in that order; junction bases with no gene match: 12. This CDR3 contains 16 residues. The CDR3 is CASSLSSLAGSYEQYF. The CDR3 region has the DNA TGTGCCAGCAGTCTCTCGTCCTTAGCGGGAAGCTACGAGCAGTACTTC. The whole variable domain, remainder taken from reference TRBV28 and TRBJ2-7, is DVKVTQSSRYLVKRTGEKVFLECVQDMDHENMFWYRQDPGLGLRLIYFSYDVKMKEKGDIPEGYSVSREKKERFSLILESASTNQTSMYLCASSLSSLAGSYEQYFGPGTRLTVT.

This clone occurred once. J is TRBJ1-1 and V is TRBV7-8; D call uncertain. The CDR3 consists of 16 residues. Germline V gene lookup returns CDR1 SGHVS and CDR2 FQNEAQ. V lost 1 base to trimming and J lost 1 base, with 13 bases between them. The CDR3 nucleotides are TGTGCCAGCAGCTTAGGTTCAACTTGGAGGAACACTGAAGCTTTCTTT. As protein: CASSLGSTWRNTEAFF.

There are a few counts of this clone. The same CDR3 is also encoded by other DNA sequences in this sample. The V and J genes are TRBV6-1 and TRBJ2-7; 7 positions agree with TRBD2. The CDR3 extends over 13 amino acids. Germline V gene data show CDR1 as MNHNS and CDR2 as SASEGT. The V and J ends lost 6 bases and 4 bases, in that order; junction bases with no gene match: 6. The CDR3 is CASRRGGRYEQYF. In DNA form, the CDR3 reads TGTGCCAGCAGGCGCGGGGGTAGGTACGAGCAGTACTTC.

V is TRBV28 and J is TRBJ2-1; TRBD1 aligns across 8 bases. The germline gives CDR1 MDHEN, CDR2 SYDVKM. This CDR3 has 13 residues. J was trimmed by 7 bases and V by 5 bases; bases with no gene match: 4. The CDR3 sequence is CASSPTGGNEQFF. In DNA, the CDR3 is TGTGCCAGCAGTCCCACAGGGGGGAATGAGCAGTTCTTC.

The chain links TRBV7-9 to TRBJ2-2, with TRBD1 matching 11 bases. The length of the CDR3 is 16 residues. Germline V CDR1 and CDR2: SEHNR, FQNEAQ (reference sequence). V was clipped by 0 bases and J by 6 bases; unmatched bases: 3. CDR3 amino acids: CASSLAAGQGAGELFF. CDR3 in DNA: TGTGCCAGCAGCTTAGCGGCGGGACAGGGGGCCGGGGAGCTGTTTTTT.

The chain uses TRBV7-9 and TRBJ2-1; 7 nucleotides line up with TRBD1. CDR3 length: 14 amino acids. Germline-derived CDR1 and CDR2 are SEHNR and FQNEAQ (reference sequence). V was clipped by 5 bases and J by 5 bases; unmatched bases: 6. This CDR3 is CASSLRTGDNEQFF. The CDR3 coding sequence is TGTGCCAGCAGCCTAAGGACAGGTGACAATGAGCAGTTCTTC.

This chain links TRBV5-1 with TRBJ1-2, with unresolved D. V was pared by 4 bases and J by 4 bases, with 14 bases between. The CDR3 loop spans 14 amino acids. Germline assignment: CDR1 SGHRS and CDR2 YFSETQ. The CDR3 is CASSLDGRSYGYTF. CDR3 in DNA: TGCGCCAGCAGCCTAGACGGACGAAGCTATGGCTACACCTTC.